This T cell receptor beta chain was sequenced during a study of blood T cell repertoires in COVID-19. Sequenced by immunoSEQ multiplex PCR; TCRdb stores in-frame clones only, minus some. The sample carries over 300,000 clones, nearly 90% recorded once. The CDR3 contains 13 residues. The V end lost 8 bases, the J end lost 4 bases, and 15 bases lay between the germline ends. The chain joins TRBV12-3 or TRBV12-4 to TRBJ2-7, with D possibly TRBD2 on 5 matching bases. This clonotype was sampled from a man between 18 and 29 years old with active or convalescent COVID-19. Material: peripheral blood. In DNA form, the CDR3 reads TGTGCCAGCTGCTCCGGGGTTCTTTACGAGCAGTACTTC. Translated: CASCSGVLYEQYF.